This T cell receptor (beta chain) derives from a study of cytomegalovirus exposure and HLA in healthy donors. Study at large: Earlier findings included about 120 million unique TCR beta sequences obtained from 170 million or so T cells. Roughly 92 million unique TCRs, all from HLA-typed donors, were included in an early release of the data.

Germline V gene sequence: CDR1 SSHAT, CDR2 FNYEAQ (reference sequence). This CDR3 region has 14 residues. 60 Vbeta and 13 Jbeta primers were used in PCR. The table came from immunoSEQ multiplex PCR; TCRdb's copy has only in-frame clones and leaves some out. The data hold under 130,000 clones, with approximately 79% observed a single time. Broader study findings: V- and J-gene trimming in TCR beta was tied to a missense DCLRE1C variant by an analysis performed later. Prior analysis indicated that the majority of TCR beta V segments exhibited productivity approximately 90% or approximately 30% of the time.

Remarks on this clone: Its specificity is unknown. The junction departs from the called germline gene at one end, perhaps through a read error. In the same sample, other DNA sequences code for this CDR3.

The source material was PBMCs. This chain links TRBV7-7 with TRBJ2-5, with TRBD1 as a possible D gene (6 bases). The sequence was collected from a man younger than 40 in good health and CMV-seropositive. CDR3 bases: TGTGCTAGCAGCTTAAGGGGGACCCAAGAGACCCAGTACTTC. It yields the protein CASSLRGTQETQYF.